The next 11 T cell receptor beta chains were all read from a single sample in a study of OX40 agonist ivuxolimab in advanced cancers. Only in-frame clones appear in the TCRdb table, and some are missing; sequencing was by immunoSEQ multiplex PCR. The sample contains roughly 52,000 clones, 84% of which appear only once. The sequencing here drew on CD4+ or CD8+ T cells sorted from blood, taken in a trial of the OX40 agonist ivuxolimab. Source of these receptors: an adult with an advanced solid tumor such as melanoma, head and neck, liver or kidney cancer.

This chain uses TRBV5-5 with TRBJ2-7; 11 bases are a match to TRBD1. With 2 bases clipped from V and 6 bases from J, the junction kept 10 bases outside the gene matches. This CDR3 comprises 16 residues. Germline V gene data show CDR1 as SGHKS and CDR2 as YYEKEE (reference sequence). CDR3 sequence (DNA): TGTGCCAGCAGCTTAGCAGGGACAGGGGGTCGGGGCGAGCAGTACTTC. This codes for CASSLAGTGGRGEQYF.

For the CDR3, the DNA is TGTGCCAGCAGCCCGGGAGACCTTAGAGCGGGCGGGGAGCTGTTTTTT. As protein: CASSPGDLRAGGELFF. J is TRBJ2-2 and V is TRBV5-8; possible D gene TRBD2, 6 bases. The CDR3 sequence is 16 residues long. Germline CDR1 and CDR2: SGHTS and YDEGEE. V shed 4 bases and J shed 7 bases, with 20 bases lying between them.

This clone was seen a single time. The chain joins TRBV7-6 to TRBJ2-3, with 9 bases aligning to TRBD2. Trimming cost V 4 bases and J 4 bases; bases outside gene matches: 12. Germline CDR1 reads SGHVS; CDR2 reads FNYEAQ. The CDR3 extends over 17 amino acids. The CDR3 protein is CASSSRTGRGGPDTQYF. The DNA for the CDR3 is TGTGCCAGCAGCTCCCGCACCGGGCGGGGGGGGCCAGATACGCAGTATTTT.

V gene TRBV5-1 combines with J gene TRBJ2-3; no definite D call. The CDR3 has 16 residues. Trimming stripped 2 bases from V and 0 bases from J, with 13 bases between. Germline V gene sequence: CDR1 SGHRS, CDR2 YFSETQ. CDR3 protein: CASSFDGKASTDTQYF. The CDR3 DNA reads TGCGCCAGCAGCTTCGATGGCAAAGCTAGCACAGATACGCAGTATTTT.

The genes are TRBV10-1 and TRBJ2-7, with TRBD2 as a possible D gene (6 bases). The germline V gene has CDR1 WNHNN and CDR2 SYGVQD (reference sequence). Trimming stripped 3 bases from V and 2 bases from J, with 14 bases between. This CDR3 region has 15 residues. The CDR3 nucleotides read TGCGCCAGCAGTGACGGGGCGGGAAATCCCTACGAGCAGTACTTC. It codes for CASSDGAGNPYEQYF.

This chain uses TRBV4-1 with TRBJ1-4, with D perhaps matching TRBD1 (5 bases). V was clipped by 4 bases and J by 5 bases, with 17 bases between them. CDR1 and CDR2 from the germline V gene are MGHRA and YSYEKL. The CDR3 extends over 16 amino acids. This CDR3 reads CASSPGNPGGNEKLFF. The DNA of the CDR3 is TGCGCCAGCAGCCCGGGCAATCCGGGGGGGAATGAAAAACTGTTTTTT.

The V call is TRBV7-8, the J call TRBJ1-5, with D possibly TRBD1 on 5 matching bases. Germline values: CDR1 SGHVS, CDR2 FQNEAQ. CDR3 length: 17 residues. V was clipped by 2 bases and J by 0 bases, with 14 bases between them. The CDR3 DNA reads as TGTGCCAGCAGCTTATTCTGGGGGGGGTATAGCAATCAGCCCCAGCATTTT. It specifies CASSLFWGGYSNQPQHF.

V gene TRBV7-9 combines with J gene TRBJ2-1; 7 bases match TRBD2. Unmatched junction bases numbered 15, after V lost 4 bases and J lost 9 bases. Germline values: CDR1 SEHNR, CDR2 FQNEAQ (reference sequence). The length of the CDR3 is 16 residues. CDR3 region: CASSSQGGGSLVEQFF. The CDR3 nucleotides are TGTGCCAGCAGCTCCCAGGGTGGCGGGAGTCTCGTTGAGCAGTTCTTC.

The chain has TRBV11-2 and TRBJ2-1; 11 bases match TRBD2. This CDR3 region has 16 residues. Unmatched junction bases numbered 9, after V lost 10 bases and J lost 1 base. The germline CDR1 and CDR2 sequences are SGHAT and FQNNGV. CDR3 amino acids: CATRTSGRYSYNEQFF. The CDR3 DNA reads TGTGCCACTCGGACTAGCGGGCGATATTCCTACAATGAGCAGTTCTTC.

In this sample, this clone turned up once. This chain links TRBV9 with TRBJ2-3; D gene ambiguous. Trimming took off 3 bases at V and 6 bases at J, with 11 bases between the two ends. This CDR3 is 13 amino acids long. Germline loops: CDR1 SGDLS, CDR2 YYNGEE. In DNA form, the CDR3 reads TGTGCCAGCAGCGGGGGAATTTGGGATACGCAGTATTTT. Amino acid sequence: CASSGGIWDTQYF.

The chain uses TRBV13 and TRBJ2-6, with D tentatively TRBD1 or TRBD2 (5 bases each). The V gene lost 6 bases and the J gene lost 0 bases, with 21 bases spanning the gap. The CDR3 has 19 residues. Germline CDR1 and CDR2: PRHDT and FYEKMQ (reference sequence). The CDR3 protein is CASSPPGTGFYSGANVLTF. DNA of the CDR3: TGTGCCAGCAGTCCACCAGGGACGGGGTTTTACTCTGGGGCCAACGTCCTGACTTTC.